One sample yielded the 28 T cell receptor beta chains listed below, sequenced in a study of T cell repertoires in aging, cancer and after chemotherapy. Peripheral blood genomic DNA, not sorted cells or RNA, was the template. A mixed TRB-A/B primer pool amplified rearranged TRB by multiplex touch-down PCR. In TCRdb, the multiplex PCR reads were re-called with MiXCR into one record per CDR3 protein. Among roughly 1,400 distinct CDR3 sequences listed, over 25% were seen once. The sample consisted of blood. The source of these receptors is a human donor with a solid tumor.

V is TRBV6-2 or TRBV6-3 and J is TRBJ1-1; D gene unclear. Trimming stripped 5 bases from V and 4 bases from J, with 8 bases between. The CDR3 is 12 amino acids. Germline lookup yields CDR1 MNHEY and CDR2 SVGEGT. CDR3 DNA: TGTGCCAGCAGTGTCCGTGGCACTGAAGCTTTCTTT. Protein product: CASSVRGTEAFF.

This clonotype was found a few times. The chain is built from TRBV28 and TRBJ2-7; 10 bases are shared with TRBD2. V shed 4 bases and J 1 base; nucleotides not matched to a gene: 4. The length of the CDR3 is 15 residues. Germline V gene data show CDR1 as MDHEN and CDR2 as SYDVKM. For the CDR3, the DNA is TGTGCCAGCAGTTACCCAGCGGGGGGGTCCTACGAGCAGTACTTC. Translation: CASSYPAGGSYEQYF.

By its share, this clonotype is large. The chain joins TRBV7-2 to TRBJ2-7; 9 bases fit TRBD1. CDR1 and CDR2 from the germline V gene are SGHTA and FQGNSA. The CDR3 is 16 amino acids. With 4 bases clipped from V and 6 bases from J, the junction kept 13 bases outside the gene matches. The CDR3 DNA reads as TGTGCCAGCAGCTACCTGGACAGGGGAGGAGGGGTCGAGCAGTACTTC. Its translation: CASSYLDRGGGVEQYF. Full variable domain (remainder filled in from reference TRBV7-2 and TRBJ2-7): GAGVSQSPSNKVTEKGKDVELRCDPISGHTALYWYRQSLGQGLEFLIYFQGNSAPDKSGLPSDRFSAERTGGSVSTLTIQRTQQEDSAVYLCASSYLDRGGGVEQYFGPGTRLTVT.

In its sample, this clonotype was seen a few times. Here the CDR3 DNA reads TGCAGTGCTAGTCGCCCCTCGGGCAGGGGTGACGGCTACACCTTC. Residues: CSASRPSGRGDGYTF. This chain joins TRBV20-1 and TRBJ1-2; TRBD1 might be the D (6 bases). This CDR3 spans 15 amino acids. CDR1 and CDR2 (germline): DFQATT, SNEGSKA (reference sequence). Between the trimmed V and J ends, which lost 3 bases and 8 bases, there was a span of 22 bases.

Remarks on this clonotype: A much larger clone lies one base from this, so it may be a read error. The DNA of the CDR3 is TGTGCCAGCAGATTAACCCTAACTAGCGGGGGTCGGTTCTTC. Its protein product is CASRLTLTSGGRFF. The V and J genes are TRBV7-2 and TRBJ2-1; 11 positions agree with TRBD2. With 6 bases clipped from V and 15 bases from J, the junction kept 13 bases outside the gene matches. CDR1 is SGHTA and CDR2 is FQGNSA in the germline V gene. CDR3 length: 14 amino acids.

The chain employs TRBV19 and TRBJ2-7; 10 bases map to TRBD2. CDR1 is LNHDA and CDR2 is SQIVND in the germline V gene (reference sequence). This CDR3 region has 15 residues. J was trimmed by 2 bases and V by 2 bases; bases with no gene match: 3. The CDR3 coding sequence is TGTGCCAGTAGTATAAGGACTAGCGGAACCTACGAGCAGTACTTC. Translated: CASSIRTSGTYEQYF.

Judged by abundance, this clonotype is large. J is TRBJ2-7 and V is TRBV6-5; 11 bases align to TRBD1. There are 14 residues in the CDR3. Germline assignment: CDR1 MNHEY and CDR2 SVGAGI. V lost 5 bases and J lost 4; bases outside the gene matches: 4. The CDR3 nucleotides are TGTGCCAGCAGTCACGGACAGGGGGCTTACGAGCAGTACTTC. Protein sequence: CASSHGQGAYEQYF.

Points on this clonotype: Compared with germline, one end of the junction differs, possibly owing to a read error. CDR3 amino acids: CASSLVAGPGVNEQFF. CDR3 nucleotides: TGTGCCAGCAGTTTAGTAGCGGGCCCAGGGGTAAATGAGCAGTTCTTC. The genes are TRBV7-7 and TRBJ2-1; D perhaps matches TRBD2 (7 bases). CDR1 SSHAT and CDR2 FNYEAQ come from the germline V gene (reference sequence). The CDR3 has 16 amino acids.

The genes are TRBV11-2 and TRBJ2-1, with TRBD2 matching 7 bases. The V segment lost 5 bases and the J segment 10 bases; nucleotides outside the gene matches: 8. Looked up from germline, CDR1 is SGHAT and CDR2 is FQNNGV. CDR3 length: 13 residues. Written as DNA, the CDR3 is TGTGCCAGCAGCCTACTCGAGGGAGGGGAGCAGTTCTTC. This gives the protein CASSLLEGGEQFF.

The chain joins TRBV30 to TRBJ1-1; 8 nucleotides line up with TRBD1. This CDR3 is 15 amino acids long. CDR1 and CDR2 from the germline V gene are GTSNPN and SVGIG (reference sequence). V lost 3 bases and J lost 4; bases outside the gene matches: 10. The CDR3 DNA follows: TGTGCCTGGAGCCGGGACAGGTCGGGGGCCACTGAAGCTTTCTTT. Protein product: CAWSRDRSGATEAFF.

In its sample, this clonotype ranks as large. The chain couples TRBV6-6 to TRBJ2-2, with 8 bases fitting TRBD1. The germline CDR1 and CDR2 sequences are MNHNY and SVGAGI (reference sequence). The CDR3 length is 16 residues. Losses at the gene ends were 5 bases for V and 1 base for J; bases not matched to a gene: 6. This CDR3 is CASSLPGTGNTGELFF. CDR3 in DNA: TGTGCCAGCAGTCTACCCGGGACAGGGAACACCGGGGAGCTGTTTTTT.

The chain recombines TRBV5-6 with TRBJ1-6; D is possibly TRBD1 (5 bases). Trimming took 4 bases from V and 2 from J, leaving 13 bases between them. The CDR3 runs to 16 residues. CDR1 is SGHDT, CDR2 YYEEEE, per germline. The CDR3 sequence: CASSAGTPTYNSPLHF. Here the CDR3 DNA reads TGTGCCAGCAGCGCCGGGACGCCGACCTATAATTCACCCCTCCACTTT.

The V gene is TRBV6-1, the J gene TRBJ2-3, with D maybe TRBD1 (5 bases). The CDR3 runs to 16 residues. Between the trimmed V and J ends, which lost 2 bases and 1 base, there was a span of 13 bases. The V gene's germline CDR1 is MNHNS and CDR2 SASEGT. The CDR3 nucleotides read TGTGCCAGCAGTGAAAGGCAGAGCAGGGGCACAGATACGCAGTATTTT. Its translation is CASSERQSRGTDTQYF.

Here the CDR3 reads CASSLTGGARDTQYF. The DNA of the CDR3 is TGTGCCAGCAGCTTAACTGGGGGGGCCCGGGATACGCAGTATTTT. V is TRBV11-2 and J is TRBJ2-3, with a possible D match to TRBD2 (7 bases). From germline, CDR1 is SGHAT and CDR2 FQNNGV. The CDR3 extends over 15 amino acids. Trimming stripped 2 bases from V and 6 bases from J, with 15 bases between.

This clonotype was seen just once. The gene calls are TRBV20-1 and TRBJ1-3, with D unresolved. The length of the CDR3 is 15 residues. V was trimmed by 0 bases and J by 0 bases, leaving 9 bases between them. CDR1 and CDR2 from the germline V gene are DFQATT and SNEGSKA (reference sequence). The CDR3 nucleotides read TGCAGTGCTAGAGAGACCCCGCGCTCTGGAAACACCATATATTTT. The encoded protein is CSARETPRSGNTIYF.

Concerning this clonotype itself: Given a much more abundant clone one base away, this may be a read error. The chain uses TRBV6-5 and TRBJ2-2; the D is unclear. CDR1 and CDR2 from the germline V gene are MNHEY and SVGAGI. The CDR3 runs to 15 residues. CDR3 in DNA: TGTGCCGGCAGACCGAGCGCCGCGAACACCGGGGAGCTGTTTTTT. Protein: CAGRPSAANTGELFF.

The chain links TRBV20-1 to TRBJ2-1; 7 bases are a match to TRBD2. The CDR3 is 12 residues long. CDR1 and CDR2 from the germline V gene are DFQATT and SNEGSKA (reference sequence). Unmatched junction bases numbered 5, after V lost 5 bases and J lost 7 bases. CDR3 amino acids: CSALGGGNEQFF. The CDR3 nucleotides read TGCAGTGCTTTGGGGGGAGGGAATGAGCAGTTCTTC.

Of note for this clonotype: The germline gene is not matched at one end of the junction; a read error may be the cause. The CDR3 nucleotides read TGTGCCAGCAGTTTAGCTAGCGGGGGAAGGTCAGATACGCAGTATTTT. It translates to CASSLASGGRSDTQYF. The J gene is TRBJ2-3, the V gene TRBV7-2, with 10 positions matching TRBD2. Looked up from germline, CDR1 is SGHTA and CDR2 is FQGNSA. This CDR3 spans 16 amino acids.

J is TRBJ2-2 and V is TRBV5-1; D unclear. The CDR3 contains 13 residues. Germline-derived CDR1 and CDR2 are SGHRS and YFSETQ. Trimming cost V 5 bases and J 7 bases, with 12 bases left between them. CDR3: CASRGGIGGELFF. CDR3 DNA: TGCGCCAGCAGGGGTGGGATCGGCGGGGAGCTGTTTTTT.

In its sample, this clonotype ranks as large. The CDR3 is CASSSGGTGAPNEQFF. CDR3 DNA: TGTGCCAGCAGCTCAGGGGGGACAGGGGCCCCCAATGAGCAGTTCTTC. The genes are TRBV7-2 and TRBJ2-1, with 10 bases that match TRBD1. CDR1 SGHTA and CDR2 FQGNSA come from the germline V gene. The CDR3 length is 16 residues. The V and J ends lost 4 bases and 6 bases, in that order; junction bases with no gene match: 9.

V and J are TRBV7-9 and TRBJ2-7; D gene unclear. Germline CDR1 SEHNR, CDR2 FQNEAQ (reference sequence). The V and J ends lost 3 bases and 10 bases respectively, with 10 bases between them. CDR3 length: 11 residues. CDR3 sequence reads: CASSLSQVQYF. Written as DNA, the CDR3 is TGTGCCAGCAGCTTGTCGCAGGTACAGTACTTC.

The chain is built from TRBV12-3 or TRBV12-4 and TRBJ1-5; tentative D call: TRBD1 (5 bases). V gave up 5 bases and J gave up 11 bases, with 16 bases separating them. There are 13 residues in the CDR3. Here the CDR3 reads CASSITVRDTQHF. CDR3 coding DNA: TGTGCCAGCAGTATCACCGTCAGGGATACCCAGCATTTT.

This clonotype was picked up a small number of times. The V and J genes are TRBV7-9 and TRBJ1-3; D ambiguous. Trimming stripped 5 bases from V and 0 bases from J, with 8 bases between. The CDR3 length is 14 residues. CDR1 is SEHNR and CDR2 is FQNEAQ in the germline V gene (reference sequence). The CDR3 region has the DNA TGTGCCAGCAGCCGCCCGTACTCTGGAAACACCATATATTTT. Translation gives CASSRPYSGNTIYF.

Of note for this clonotype: The junction differs from germline at one of its ends, possibly a read error. The rearrangement links TRBV7-7 to TRBJ2-5, with D possibly matching TRBD1 (6 bases). This CDR3 contains 14 residues. The germline gives CDR1 SSHAT, CDR2 FNYEAQ (reference sequence). The CDR3: CASSLLGGEETQYF. For the CDR3, the DNA is TGTGCTAGCAGCCTCCTTGGGGGCGAGGAGACCCAGTACTTC. Combining the CDR3 with reference TRBV7-7 and TRBJ2-5 gives the whole variable domain GAGVSQSPRYKVTKRGQDVTLRCDPISSHATLYWYQQALGQGPEFLTYFNYEAQPDKSGLPSDRFSAERPEGSISTLTIQRTEQRDSAMYRCASSLLGGEETQYFGPGTRLLVL.

This clonotype is large. The chain has TRBV7-2 and TRBJ2-1; D possibly corresponds to TRBD2 (5 bases). Looked up from germline, CDR1 is SGHTA and CDR2 is FQGNSA. This CDR3 contains 15 residues. V lost 6 bases and J lost 5, with 17 bases in between. The CDR3 here is CASRPLGLENNEQFF. CDR3 nucleotides: TGTGCCAGCAGGCCACTAGGGTTGGAGAACAATGAGCAGTTCTTC.

As regards this clonotype: The CDR3 carries no conserved terminal phenylalanine or tryptophan, so it likely arises from a read error. V usage is TRBV24-1 and J usage is TRBJ2-7, with D perhaps assigned TRBD1 or TRBD2 (6 bases each). CDR3 length: 14 residues. The ends were cut back, 6 bases at V and 4 bases at J, with 15 bases in the middle. Per germline, CDR1 KGHDR and CDR2 SFDVKD. CDR3 coding DNA: TGTGCCACCAGTTCCAGGGGAGGAGGGTACGAGCAGTACTTG. Translation gives CATSSRGGGYEQYL.

The V gene is TRBV11-1, the J gene TRBJ2-3; no definite D call. Trimming shortened V by 8 bases and J by 0 bases, and 9 bases separated the two germline ends. The CDR3 extends over 13 amino acids. CDR1 is SGHAT and CDR2 is FQDESV in the germline V gene (reference sequence). The CDR3 nucleotides read TGTGCCAGCTCAATAAGTAGCACAGATACGCAGTATTTT. This encodes CASSISSTDTQYF. The complete variable domain, with remaining parts taken from reference TRBV11-1 and TRBJ2-3, reads EAEVAQSPRYKITEKSQAVAFWCDPISGHATLYWYRQILGQGPELLVQFQDESVVDDSQLPKDRFSAERLKGVDSTLKIQPAELGDSAMYLCASSISSTDTQYFGPGTRLTVL.

The genes are TRBV4-1 and TRBJ2-5, with 8 bases aligning to TRBD2. Germline CDR1 reads MGHRA; CDR2 reads YSYEKL. This CDR3 is built from 15 residues. Trimming at V came to 2 bases and at J to 5 bases, leaving 7 bases not matched to a gene. The CDR3: CASSQSSGSAETQYF. The CDR3 region has the DNA TGCGCCAGCAGCCAAAGCAGCGGGAGTGCGGAGACCCAGTACTTC.